This T cell receptor beta chain appears in the sequencing data of a study of blood T cell repertoires in COVID-19. Across the study: COVID-19 samples, acute and convalescent, were from the United States, Italy and Spain. PBMCs, B-cell-depleted T cells, or T cells were the source of the cDNA or gDNA that made up the material.

Data came from immunoSEQ multiplex PCR; TCRdb stores just in-frame clones and leaves some out. Seen here are a few hundred thousand clones, 85% observed once, and the top ten hold 2.5% to 3%. Two negative PCRs, clearance, or symptom resolution characterized the recovered Cohort 3 donors. J was trimmed by 8 bases and V by 5 bases; bases with no gene match: 12. Germline V gene lookup returns CDR1 LNHDA and CDR2 SQIVND (reference sequence). The length of the CDR3 is 15 residues. The chain is built from TRBV19 and TRBJ2-1, with 7 nucleotides matching TRBD1. Sequenced input: PBMCs or T cells enriched from blood (not recorded which). The TCR sequence derives from a woman aged 50 to 65 who had recovered from COVID-19. Here the CDR3 reads CASSPRLGGGYEQFF. As DNA, the CDR3 is TGTGCCAGTAGTCCCCGATTAGGGGGCGGTTATGAGCAGTTCTTC.